Below are 5 T cell receptor beta chains sequenced from a single sample in a study of ipilimumab plus nivolumab after autologous stem cell transplantation. Produced via immunoSEQ multiplex PCR; TCRdb's table is partial and in-frame only. In the table there are more than 3,000 clones, around nine tenths of which are singletons. The sample in question was PBMCs, obtained in a trial of ipilimumab plus nivolumab as post-transplant consolidation. These receptors were taken from a male donor with multiple myeloma.

The J gene is TRBJ2-1, the V gene TRBV5-1; 10 bases fit TRBD2. CDR1 and CDR2 from the germline V gene are SGHRS and YFSETQ. The CDR3 consists of 15 residues. J gave up 4 bases and V 4 bases, and 5 bases lay outside the gene matches. Here the CDR3 reads CASSGRLAGYNEQFF. CDR3 nucleotide sequence: TGCGCCAGCAGCGGAAGACTAGCGGGTTACAATGAGCAGTTCTTC.

The chain joins TRBV9 to TRBJ2-3; 8 bases match TRBD2. The CDR3 runs 16 residues. Germline CDR1 reads SGDLS; CDR2 reads YYNGEE. The junction had 4 bases not matched to a gene; V was cut back by 0 bases and J by 1 base. The CDR3 nucleotides are TGTGCCAGCAGCGTAGACCCGGGAGGGGGCACAGATACGCAGTATTTT. Its translation is CASSVDPGGGTDTQYF. The full variable domain, completed using reference TRBV9 and TRBJ2-3, is DSGVTQTPKHLITATGQRVTLRCSPRSGDLSVYWYQQSLDQGLQFLIQYYNGEERAKGNILERFSAQQFPDLHSELNLSSLELGDSALYFCASSVDPGGGTDTQYFGPGTRLTVL.

The gene calls are TRBV28 and TRBJ1-4, with D possibly TRBD1 on 5 matching bases. V was shortened by 5 bases and J by 0 bases, with 16 bases between the two germline ends. The V gene's germline CDR1 is MDHEN and CDR2 SYDVKM. CDR3 length: 17 amino acids. Here the CDR3 reads CASSNLLGGSTNEKLFF. CDR3 DNA: TGTGCCAGCAGTAACCTCTTGGGGGGATCAACTAATGAAAAACTGTTTTTT.

The rearrangement uses TRBV10-3 and TRBJ2-5; D is ambiguous. This CDR3 is 13 amino acids long. V shed 4 bases and J shed 2 bases, with 8 bases lying between them. Germline assignment: CDR1 ENHRY and CDR2 SYGVKD. This chain's CDR3 is CAISVGRQETQYF. The CDR3, as DNA: TGTGCCATCAGTGTGGGTCGTCAAGAGACCCAGTACTTC.

This clone was counted only a few times. The chain joins TRBV27 to TRBJ1-5; 8 bases map to TRBD1. The CDR3 length is 15 residues. Trimming cost V 6 bases and J 0 bases; bases outside gene matches: 4. Germline CDR1 MNHEY, CDR2 SMNVEV (reference sequence). CDR3 in DNA: TGTGCCAGCAGCCCAGGGGGCCCTAGCAATCAGCCCCAGCATTTT. Amino acids: CASSPGGPSNQPQHF.